Below, one T cell receptor beta chain is given with its context. Its cognate antigen has yet to be identified. Within one base of it there is no much larger clone, and no base qualities were kept. These data come from a study of blood T cell repertoires in COVID-19 (TCRdb year 2020). In the study overall: Samples covering the acute and convalescent phases of COVID-19 were provided by collaborators in the United States, Italy and Spain. The samples were drawn from the first 160 participants of the ongoing ImmuneRACE study and from 1,254 subjects provided by 6 global collaborators. HLA class I and class II types, where available, came from metadata supplied by the sample provider rather than from assay-based typing. The dataset comprised deeply sampled blood TCRbeta repertoires from subjects exposed to, actively infected with, or recovered from COVID-19. Sample metadata almost always included a de-identified subject ID, COVID-19 status, age in years and sex. The prospective study material was composed of cDNA or gDNA derived from T cells, B-cell-depleted T cells, or PBMCs. The repertoires were released in a freely available public database meant as a resource for research on the immune response to SARS-CoV-2.

What the research found in general, with its limitations: The amount of clinical and demographic metadata varied by source and participant and was provided uncurated.

Trimming costs V 1 base and J 4 bases, and their ends lie 7 bases apart. The CDR3 runs 13 residues from the cysteine to the phenylalanine. The CDR3 DNA has 39 bases and is translated from base 1. CDR1 and CDR2, looked up from the germline V gene, are MNHNS and SASEGT. The collaborating institutions used their own protocols to collect whole blood in K2EDTA tubes. For TCRbeta analysis, collaborators shipped samples in one of three forms: frozen whole blood, isolated PBMCs, or DNA extracted from either of those sample types. TCRbeta CDR3 regions were amplified from genomic DNA by means of the immunoSEQ Assay, a bias-controlled multiplex PCR. For the original study's pipeline: Within the assay, amplification of reference gene primers was used to estimate how many nucleated cells each sample contained. Sequence reads were collapsed and filtered to measure the absolute abundance of every unique TCRbeta CDR3 rearrangement. For each sample, productive Simpson clonality was calculated as the square root of Simpson's diversity index over productive rearrangements. Held by TCRdb, this immuneACCESS table contains in-frame sequences only and omits some clones. Under half of the omission traces to an unresolved V gene where checked; the cause of the rest is unknown. V, J and clone size reflect that table, while D and trimming were determined from the DNA. The sample table shows about 180,000 clones, and around 85% are seen once. The ten largest clones take up around 9.5% of the sample.

Here the chain combines TRBV6-1 and TRBJ1-2; the D gene is unclear. Source material: peripheral blood. This clonotype was sampled from an elderly woman with acute or convalescent COVID-19. The nucleotide sequence reads as follows: TGTGCCAGCAGTGAAGGATACAGCTATGGCTACACCTTC. This translates into CASSEGYSYGYTF.